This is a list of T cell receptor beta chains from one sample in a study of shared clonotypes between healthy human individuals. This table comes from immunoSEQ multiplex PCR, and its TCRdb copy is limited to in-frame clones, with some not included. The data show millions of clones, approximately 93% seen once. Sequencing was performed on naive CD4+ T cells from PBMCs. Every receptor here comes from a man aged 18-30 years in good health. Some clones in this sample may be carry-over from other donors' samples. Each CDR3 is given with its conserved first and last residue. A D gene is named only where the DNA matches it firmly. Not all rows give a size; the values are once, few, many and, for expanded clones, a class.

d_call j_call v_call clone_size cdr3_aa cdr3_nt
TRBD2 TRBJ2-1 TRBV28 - CASAPGTSGTNEQFF TGTGCCAGCGCCCCCGGGACTAGCGGGACTAATGAGCAGTTCTTC
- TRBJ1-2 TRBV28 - CASRGREVYGYTF TGTGCCAGCAGGGGCAGGGAGGTCTATGGCTACACCTTC
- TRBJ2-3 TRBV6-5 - CASRRQGTDTQYF TGTGCCAGCAGACGACAGGGCACAGATACGCAGTATTTT
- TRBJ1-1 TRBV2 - CASRRGGATGSTEAFF TGTGCCAGCAGGCGGGGGGGGGCCACTGGAAGCACTGAAGCTTTCTTT
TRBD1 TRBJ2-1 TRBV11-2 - CASSPDRASLHEQFF TGTGCCAGCAGCCCAGACAGGGCCTCACTTCATGAGCAGTTCTTC
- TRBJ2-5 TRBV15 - CATSRDQGIQETQYF TGTGCCACCAGCAGAGATCAGGGGATCCAAGAGACCCAGTACTTC
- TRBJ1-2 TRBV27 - CASSLSLGRDYGYTF TGTGCCAGCAGTTTATCCCTCGGACGGGACTATGGCTACACCTTC
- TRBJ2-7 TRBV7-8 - CASSLVRVGLHEQYF TGTGCCAGCAGCTTAGTTAGGGTGGGTTTACACGAGCAGTACTTC
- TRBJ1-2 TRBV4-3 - CASSQDSTGNYGYTF TGCGCCAGCAGCCAAGATTCTACGGGGAACTATGGCTACACCTTC
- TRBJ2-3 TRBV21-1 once CASSKGWEDTQYF TGTGCCAGCAGCAAAGGGTGGGAGGATACGCAGTATTTT